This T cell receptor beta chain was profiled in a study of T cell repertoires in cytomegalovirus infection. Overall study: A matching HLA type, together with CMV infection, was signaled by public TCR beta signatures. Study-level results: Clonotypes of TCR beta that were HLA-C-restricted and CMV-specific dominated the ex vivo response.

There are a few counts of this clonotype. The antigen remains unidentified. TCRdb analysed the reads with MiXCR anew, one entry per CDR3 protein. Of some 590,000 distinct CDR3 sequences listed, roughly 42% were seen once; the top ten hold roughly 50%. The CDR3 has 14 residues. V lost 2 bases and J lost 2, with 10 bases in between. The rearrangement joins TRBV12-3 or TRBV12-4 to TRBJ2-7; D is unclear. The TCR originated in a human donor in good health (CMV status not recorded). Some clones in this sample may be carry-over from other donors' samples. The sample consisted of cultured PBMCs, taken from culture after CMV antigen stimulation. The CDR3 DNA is TGTGCCAGCAGTTTATTCAGGTTTACCTACGAGCAGTACTTC. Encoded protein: CASSLFRFTYEQYF.